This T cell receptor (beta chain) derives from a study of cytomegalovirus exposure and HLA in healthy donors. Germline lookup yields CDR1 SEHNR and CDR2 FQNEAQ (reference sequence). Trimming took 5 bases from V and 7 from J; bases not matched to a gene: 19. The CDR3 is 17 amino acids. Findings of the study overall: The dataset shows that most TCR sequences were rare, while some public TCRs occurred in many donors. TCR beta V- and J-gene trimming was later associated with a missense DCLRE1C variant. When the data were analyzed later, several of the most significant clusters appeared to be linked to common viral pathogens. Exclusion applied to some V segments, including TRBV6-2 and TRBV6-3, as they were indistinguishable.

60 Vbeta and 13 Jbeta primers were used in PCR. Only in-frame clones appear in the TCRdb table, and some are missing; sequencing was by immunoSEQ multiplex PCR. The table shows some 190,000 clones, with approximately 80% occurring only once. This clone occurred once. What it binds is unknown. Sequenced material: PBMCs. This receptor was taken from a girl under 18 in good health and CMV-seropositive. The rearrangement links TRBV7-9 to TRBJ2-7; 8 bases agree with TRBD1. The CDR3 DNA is TGTGCCAGCAGCCCGCGAGGACTGACAGGGGAATCGGGGGAGCAGTACTTC. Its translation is CASSPRGLTGESGEQYF.